Below are 9 T cell receptor beta chains sequenced from a single sample in a study of blood T cells in healthy people across ages. Then a second PCR, running roughly 7 to 11 cycles, was carried out with a sample-barcoded 5' primer and a J-beta primer mix. TCRdb analysed the 5' RACE reads with MiXCR anew, one entry per CDR3 protein. This table holds approximately 700,000 distinct CDR3 sequences, less than 40% found once. Sequenced input: blood. These TCRs come from a woman older than 75 in good health.

This clonotype was seen at least ten times. V usage is TRBV7-3 and J usage is TRBJ2-3; no clear D. The CDR3 is 15 residues long. Germline CDR1 SGHTA, CDR2 FQGTGA. Trimming removed 2 bases at V and 1 base at J, with 10 bases between. CDR3 nucleotide sequence: TGTGCCAGCAGCTTATTTGAAGGTGGCACAGATACGCAGTATTTT. Amino acids: CASSLFEGGTDTQYF. Combining the CDR3 with reference TRBV7-3 and TRBJ2-3 gives the whole variable domain GAGVSQTPSNKVTEKGKYVELRCDPISGHTALYWYRQSLGQGPEFLIYFQGTGAADDSGLPNDRFFAVRPEGSVSTLKIQRTERGDSAVYLCASSLFEGGTDTQYFGPGTRLTVL.

This sequence joins TRBV25-1 and TRBJ1-1; D gene uncertain. The CDR3 sequence is 13 residues long. V was shortened by 3 bases and J by 3 bases, with 8 bases between the two germline ends. The V gene's germline CDR1 is MGHDK and CDR2 SYGVNS. The CDR3 bases are TGTGCCAGCAGTGACCTATCTTACACTGAAGCTTTCTTT. Translating gives CASSDLSYTEAFF.

The rearrangement joins TRBV27 to TRBJ2-1; 8 nucleotides agree with TRBD2. CDR3 length: 15 amino acids. Germline CDR1 is MNHEY and CDR2 is SMNVEV (reference sequence). The J segment lost 7 bases and the V segment lost 2 bases, leaving 7 bases of the junction unmatched. The CDR3 nucleotides are TGTGCCAGCAGTTTACCTGGCGGGGGGCTGAATGAGCAGTTCTTC. It specifies CASSLPGGGLNEQFF.

This clonotype was detected many times. J is TRBJ1-2 and V is TRBV27; D remains unclear. CDR3 length: 13 amino acids. Germline CDR1 is MNHEY and CDR2 is SMNVEV (reference sequence). Deletions cut 6 bases from V and 4 bases from J, with 12 bases between. The CDR3 is CASSLVAGYGYTF. CDR3 nucleotide sequence: TGTGCCAGCAGCCTAGTGGCGGGCTATGGCTACACCTTC.

With regard to this clonotype: This clone may be a read error of a much larger clone one base away. J is TRBJ2-4 and V is TRBV6-6; 12 nucleotides match TRBD1. The CDR3 has 14 amino acids. CDR1 and CDR2 from the germline V gene are MNHNY and SVGAGI (reference sequence). The chain's CDR3 is CASGYVGTGGEEYF. The CDR3 nucleotides are TGTGCCAGCGGTTACGTAGGGACAGGGGGCGAGGAGTACTTC.

The sample holds many counts of this clonotype. This chain joins TRBV7-9 and TRBJ1-2, with D possibly TRBD1 on 5 matching bases. This CDR3 comprises 12 residues. V lost 4 bases and J lost 8, with 11 bases in between. Looked up from germline, CDR1 is SEHNR and CDR2 is FQNEAQ (reference sequence). The chain's CDR3 is CASSSRRDGYTF. The CDR3 DNA follows: TGTGCCAGCAGCTCTCGTAGGGACGGCTACACCTTC.

The genes are TRBV28 and TRBJ2-7; TRBD2 is a possible D gene (5 bases). Germline-derived CDR1 and CDR2 are MDHEN and SYDVKM. The CDR3 is 14 residues long. Trimming took off 2 bases at V and 4 bases at J, with 12 bases between the two ends. The CDR3: CASSLEGIVYEQYF. For the CDR3, the DNA is TGTGCCAGCAGTTTAGAGGGAATTGTATACGAGCAGTACTTC.

This clonotype was counted ten times or more. The rearrangement joins TRBV5-8 to TRBJ1-5; TRBD1 is a possible D gene (6 bases). Germline loops: CDR1 SGHTS, CDR2 YDEGEE. V was pared by 0 bases and J by 7 bases, with 17 bases between. The CDR3 spans 16 residues. CDR3 region: CASSLEVSGAGQPQHF. In nucleotides, the CDR3 is TGTGCCAGCAGCTTGGAGGTTTCGGGGGCGGGACAGCCCCAGCATTTT.

The chain joins TRBV28 to TRBJ2-7; D may be TRBD2 (6 bases). The CDR3 loop spans 17 amino acids. The ends were cut back, 2 bases at V and 5 bases at J, with 22 bases in the middle. The germline V gene encodes CDR1 MDHEN and CDR2 SYDVKM. The CDR3 sequence is CASSLTGELRNWNEQYF. The CDR3 DNA sequence: TGTGCCAGCAGTTTAACGGGAGAATTACGAAATTGGAACGAGCAGTACTTC.